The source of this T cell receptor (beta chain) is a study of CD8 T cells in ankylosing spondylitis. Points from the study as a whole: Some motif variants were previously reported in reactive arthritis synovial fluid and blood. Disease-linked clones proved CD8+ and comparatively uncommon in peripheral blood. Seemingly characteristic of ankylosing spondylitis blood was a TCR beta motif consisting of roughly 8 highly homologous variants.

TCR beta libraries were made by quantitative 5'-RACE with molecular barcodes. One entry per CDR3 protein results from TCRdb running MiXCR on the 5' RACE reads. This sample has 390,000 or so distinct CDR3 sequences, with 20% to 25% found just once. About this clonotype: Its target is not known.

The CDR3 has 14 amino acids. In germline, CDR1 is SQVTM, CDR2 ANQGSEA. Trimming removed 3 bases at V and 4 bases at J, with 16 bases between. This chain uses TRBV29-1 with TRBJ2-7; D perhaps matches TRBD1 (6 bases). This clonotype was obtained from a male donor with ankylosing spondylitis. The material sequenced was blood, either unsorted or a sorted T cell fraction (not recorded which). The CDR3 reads CSVEDRSRGYEQYF. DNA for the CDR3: TGCAGCGTTGAGGACAGATCCAGGGGTTACGAGCAGTACTTC.